Presented here are 16 T cell receptor beta chains from one specimen sequenced in a study of OX40 agonist ivuxolimab in advanced cancers. TCRdb's copy holds only in-frame clones and misses some; the assay was immunoSEQ multiplex PCR. This table has about 59,000 clones, about 89% appearing once. Sample: CD4+ or CD8+ T cells sorted from blood, taken in a trial of the OX40 agonist ivuxolimab. The receptors originated from an adult with an advanced solid tumor such as melanoma, head and neck, liver or kidney cancer.

The V gene is TRBV7-9, the J gene TRBJ1-2, with D uncertain. Germline CDR1 is SEHNR and CDR2 is FQNEAQ (reference sequence). The CDR3 loop spans 15 amino acids. Trimming removed 5 bases at V and 0 bases at J, with 13 bases between. The CDR3 nucleotides read TGTGCCAGCAGCCGATCAGAGTTAGCTAACTATGGCTACACCTTC. It specifies CASSRSELANYGYTF.

The chain couples TRBV7-2 to TRBJ2-3, with 7 positions matching TRBD2. V shed 6 bases and J 0 bases; nucleotides not matched to a gene: 6. The CDR3 runs to 15 residues. In germline, CDR1 is SGHTA, CDR2 FQGNSA. CDR3 bases: TGTGCCAGCAGAGGAGAGCGGGGCAGCACAGATACGCAGTATTTT. It codes for CASRGERGSTDTQYF. Full variable domain (missing parts from reference TRBV7-2 and TRBJ2-3): GAGVSQSPSNKVTEKGKDVELRCDPISGHTALYWYRQSLGQGLEFLIYFQGNSAPDKSGLPSDRFSAERTGGSVSTLTIQRTQQEDSAVYLCASRGERGSTDTQYFGPGTRLTVL.

This clone has just a few counts. The chain has TRBV11-2 and TRBJ2-1; 12 bases line up with TRBD2. The junction had 14 bases not matched to a gene; V was cut back by 6 bases and J by 8 bases. The V gene's germline CDR1 is SGHAT and CDR2 FQNNGV. This CDR3 spans 17 amino acids. CDR3 nucleotides: TGTGCCAGCAGTCCCCTAGCGGGGGGGCGTTTTACCCATGAGCAGTTCTTC. Its translation is CASSPLAGGRFTHEQFF.

This chain connects TRBV7-6 to TRBJ2-7; TRBD2 aligns across 9 bases. Germline V gene sequence: CDR1 SGHVS, CDR2 FNYEAQ. The CDR3 is made up of 15 amino acids. The J segment lost 0 bases and the V segment lost 0 bases, leaving 0 bases of the junction unmatched. CDR3 DNA: TGTGCCAGCAGCTTAGCTAGCGGGGGCTCCTACGAGCAGTACTTC. Translation gives CASSLASGGSYEQYF.

By proportion, this clone is medium-sized (0.01 to 0.1%). The chain has TRBV29-1 and TRBJ1-1, with D perhaps matching TRBD1 (5 bases). V lost 7 bases and J 7 bases, leaving 19 bases between the germline ends. This CDR3 region has 13 residues. CDR1 is SQVTM and CDR2 is ANQGSEA in the germline V gene. The CDR3 sequence: CSALNHGTFEAFF. The CDR3 DNA follows: TGCAGCGCCCTAAACCACGGGACGTTTGAAGCTTTCTTT.

This clone was seen more than once but under ten times. The rearrangement joins TRBV15 to TRBJ1-2; no firm D call. The CDR3 is 14 residues long. V was clipped by 0 bases and J by 4 bases, with 9 bases between them. Germline V gene data show CDR1 as LNHNV and CDR2 as YYDKDF (reference sequence). DNA of the CDR3: TGTGCCACCAGCAGAGATGGGTGGGTCTATGGCTACACCTTC. Amino acid sequence: CATSRDGWVYGYTF.

V is TRBV6-5 and J is TRBJ1-5, with D tentatively TRBD1 (5 bases). Germline V CDR1 and CDR2: MNHEY, SVGAGI. The CDR3 totals 13 residues. Trimming removed 0 bases at V and 10 bases at J, with 10 bases between. The CDR3 bases are TGTGCCAGCAGTTACTCGAGGGGCCAACCCCAGCATTTT. Translated, it gives CASSYSRGQPQHF.

This chain joins TRBV7-9 and TRBJ1-2; D not certain. Trimming took off 5 bases at V and 4 bases at J, with 8 bases between the two ends. The CDR3 consists of 12 residues. The germline V gene has CDR1 SEHNR and CDR2 FQNEAQ (reference sequence). Here the CDR3 DNA reads TGTGCCAGCAGCCAACCCCGCTATGGCTACACCTTC. Amino acids: CASSQPRYGYTF.

This clone appeared a few times. V and J are TRBV30 and TRBJ1-1; D not certain. Looked up from germline, CDR1 is GTSNPN and CDR2 is SVGIG (reference sequence). The CDR3 loop spans 13 amino acids. Trimming stripped 3 bases from V and 0 bases from J, with 8 bases between. The CDR3 loop reads CAWSPFMNTEAFF. Here the CDR3 DNA reads TGTGCCTGGAGCCCGTTTATGAACACTGAAGCTTTCTTT. Using reference TRBV30 and TRBJ1-1 for the parts outside the CDR3, the full variable domain is SQTIHQWPATLVQPVGSPLSLECTVEGTSNPNLYWYRQAAGRGLQLLFYSVGIGQISSEVPQNLSASRPQDRQFILSSKKLLLSDSGFYLCAWSPFMNTEAFFGQGTRLTVV.

The chain couples TRBV5-1 to TRBJ2-2, with D unresolved. Germline CDR1 reads SGHRS; CDR2 reads YFSETQ. V dropped 0 bases and J dropped 4 bases, with 7 bases sitting between them. CDR3 size: 14 residues. CDR3 sequence reads: CASSLAGITGELFF. The CDR3 DNA sequence: TGCGCCAGCAGCTTGGCCGGAATCACCGGGGAGCTGTTTTTT. Complete variable domain (other parts from reference TRBV5-1 and TRBJ2-2): KAGVTQTPRYLIKTRGQQVTLSCSPISGHRSVSWYQQTPGQGLQFLFEYFSETQRNKGNFPGRFSGRQFSNSRSEMNVSTLELGDSALYLCASSLAGITGELFFGEGSRLTVL.

V and J are TRBV14 and TRBJ2-3; D is ambiguous. Trimming took off 4 bases at V and 0 bases at J, with 2 bases between the two ends. Germline-derived CDR1 and CDR2 are SGHDN and FVKESK. The CDR3 loop spans 12 amino acids. The CDR3, as DNA: TGTGCCAGCAGCCTTAGCACAGATACGCAGTATTTT. Residues: CASSLSTDTQYF.

This chain uses TRBV12-5 with TRBJ1-3; D remains ambiguous. Germline values: CDR1 LGHNT, CDR2 FRNRAP. V shed 0 bases and J shed 1 base, with 16 bases lying between them. The CDR3 is 18 amino acids. In DNA form, the CDR3 reads TGTGCTAGTGGTTTGGTACTCGCTTCAGAGATTTCTGGAAACACCATATATTTT. Protein sequence: CASGLVLASEISGNTIYF.

The table lists this clone with a count of one. This chain joins TRBV2 and TRBJ2-5, with 7 bases identical to TRBD1. The CDR3 consists of 14 residues. With V trimmed by 1 base and J by 5 bases, 4 bases remained unmatched. The germline V gene encodes CDR1 SNHLY and CDR2 FYNNEI. This CDR3 reads CASSEVIRGETQYF. For the CDR3, the DNA is TGTGCCAGCAGTGAAGTCATCAGGGGGGAGACCCAGTACTTC. The complete variable domain, with remaining parts taken from reference TRBV2 and TRBJ2-5, reads EPEVTQTPSHQVTQMGQEVILRCVPISNHLYFYWYRQILGQKVEFLVSFYNNEISEKSEIFDDQFSVERPDGSNFTLKIRSTKLEDSAMYFCASSEVIRGETQYFGPGTRLLVL.

This chain links TRBV11-2 with TRBJ2-1, with D unclear. This CDR3 is built from 12 residues. V lost 0 bases to trimming and J lost 10 bases, with 7 bases between them. The germline gives CDR1 SGHAT, CDR2 FQNNGV. This chain's CDR3 is CASSLDRLEQFF. Written as DNA, the CDR3 is TGTGCCAGCAGCTTAGATCGGTTGGAGCAGTTCTTC.

The gene calls are TRBV5-1 and TRBJ2-1, with 10 bases fitting TRBD2. The CDR3 has 16 residues. The germline gives CDR1 SGHRS, CDR2 YFSETQ. The ends lost 0 bases at V and 10 bases at J; junction bases unmatched: 10. The CDR3: CASSLGDLAGVGEQFF. As DNA, the CDR3 is TGCGCCAGCAGCTTGGGAGACCTAGCGGGAGTTGGGGAGCAGTTCTTC.

This clone was seen once. This sequence joins TRBV23-1 and TRBJ2-4, with D maybe TRBD1 (6 bases). TRBV23-1 is flagged as an ORF with uncertain function. This CDR3 contains 18 residues. Between the trimmed V and J ends, which lost 1 base and 6 bases, there was a span of 22 bases. CDR3 bases: TGCGCCAGCAGTCAATTATCCTCTCAGGGGTCGTATGGAAACATTCAGTACTTC. It encodes CASSQLSSQGSYGNIQYF.